This T cell receptor (beta chain) was captured in a study of blood T cells in healthy people across ages (dated by TCRdb to the mid-2010s). About the investigation overall: In model experiments, template switching captured about one uniquely barcoded TCR beta cDNA molecule for every two T cells. Age-related changes in TCR beta repertoire diversity were measured in the study by deep sequencing normalized with unique cDNA molecular identifiers. The donors were split into four age groups: young (average 16 years), middle-aged (39), aged (approximately 59) and long-lived (roughly 86). To avoid experimental bias, donors of different ages were spread randomly across the sequencing lanes. Using the same blood draw, the study looked at two additional independent replicas of 1 million unique cDNA reads for two donors, one aged 18 to 30 and the other aged 80 or older. What the study reported, not specific to this receptor: Estimates of total diversity based on one million sequenced T cells were considered lower bounds and underestimates. Donor CMV infection status was unknown, potentially confounding age-related changes in expanded clonotypes. Observed TCR beta diversity correlated strongly with the percentage of naive T cells measured by flow cytometry. Compared with the aged group, the long-lived group had more naive CD4+ T cells, fewer expanded clones and increased TCR diversity, suggesting age selection. Conclusive comparison of naive and antigen-experienced compartments was prevented by the profiling of bulk unsorted PBMCs. Observed TCR beta diversity per million T cells fell roughly linearly with age, and a significant reduction was already apparent by age around 44.

A word on this clonotype: This clone's antigen is unknown. No base-level quality is on record; no much larger clone is a single base apart.

The approximately 41 donors, aged 6 to 90 years, were systemically healthy Caucasian individuals from Russia. Each donor gave about 9.7 milliliters of peripheral blood, drawn into EDTA-treated Vacutainer tubes. Ficoll-Paque density-gradient centrifugation was used to isolate PBMCs, with at least 6 million obtained per sample. Trizol reagent was used to extract total RNA from the PBMCs, yielding at least 6 micrograms per sample. Naive CD45RAhigh/CD27high T cell percentages were measured by flow cytometry on a PBMC aliquot from every donor. The library was obtained by 5' RACE. The reads were generated on an Illumina HiSeq 2500. A second roughly 6 to 12 cycle PCR used a sample-barcoded 5' primer and a J-beta primer mix. Each TCR beta cDNA molecule received a unique molecular identifier from a template-switch 5' adaptor carrying 12 random nucleotides. Each sample yielded at least 2.5 million CDR3-containing paired-end reads. The Mint cDNA synthesis kit, primed by a TRBC-specific oligonucleotide, was used to synthesize first-strand cDNA from all RNA. After uracil-DNA glycosylase treatment, a first 18-cycle PCR used universal primers M1SS and BC2_uni_R on all cDNA. The paper's processing steps were these. For normalization, 1 million high-quality reads were randomly selected from each sample, with every read carrying a distinct molecular identifier. Instead of being binned into consensus sequences, reads that shared molecular identifiers were thrown out. MiTCR, with a Q25 quality threshold and the strictest error-elimination algorithm, was used for CDR3 identification, clonotype clustering and error correction. A nonparametric unseen species model with Euler transformation was used to estimate lower-bound total TCR beta diversity. TCRdb passed the public sequencing reads through fastp at Q25 and MiXCR, retaining productive beta sequences. CDR3 protein duplicates are merged, each entry listing the most common genes and DNA. The V and J calls follow TCRdb's processing rather than the paper's. The sample table shows about 1.7 million distinct CDR3 sequences, and roughly 27% are seen once. The ten largest clones represent 7.7% of the sample.

Reading the germline V gene gives CDR1 SGHTA and CDR2 FQGNSA. The V and J ends are trimmed by 5 bases and 1 base, leaving 12 bases between them. Including cysteine and phenylalanine, the CDR3 has 15 amino acids. The read is trimmed to its CDR3 DNA, 45 bases read in frame from base 1. The sequenced sample consisted of blood. The sequence derives from a young woman in good health. The rearranged segments are TRBV7-2 and TRBJ1-5; a weak D assignment points to TRBD1 (5 bases agree). The encoded CDR3 is CASSPDNLSNQPQHF. In nucleotides, the sequence is TGTGCCAGCAGCCCGGACAACTTGAGCAATCAGCCCCAGCATTTT. Where the CDR3 stops, the reference TRBV7-2 and TRBJ1-5 genes take over; the full variable domain is GAGVSQSPSNKVTEKGKDVELRCDPISGHTALYWYRQSLGQGLEFLIYFQGNSAPDKSGLPSDRFSAERTGGSVSTLTIQRTQQEDSAVYLCASSPDNLSNQPQHFGDGTRLSIL.